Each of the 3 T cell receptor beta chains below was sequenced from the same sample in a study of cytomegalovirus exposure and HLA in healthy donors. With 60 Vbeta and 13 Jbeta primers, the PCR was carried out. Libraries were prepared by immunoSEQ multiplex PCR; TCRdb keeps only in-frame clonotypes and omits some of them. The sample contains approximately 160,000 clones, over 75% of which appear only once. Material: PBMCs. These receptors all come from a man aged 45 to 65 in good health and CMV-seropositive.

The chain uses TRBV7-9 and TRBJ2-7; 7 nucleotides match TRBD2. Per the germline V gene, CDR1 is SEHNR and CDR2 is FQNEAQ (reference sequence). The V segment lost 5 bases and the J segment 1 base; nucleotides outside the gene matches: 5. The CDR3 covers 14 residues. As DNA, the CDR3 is TGTGCCAGCAGCCCCGGGAGGACTTCCTACGAGCAGTACTTC. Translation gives CASSPGRTSYEQYF.

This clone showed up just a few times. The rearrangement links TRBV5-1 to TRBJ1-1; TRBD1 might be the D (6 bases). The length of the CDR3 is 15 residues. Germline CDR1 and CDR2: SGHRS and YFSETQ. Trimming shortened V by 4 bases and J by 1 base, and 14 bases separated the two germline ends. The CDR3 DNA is TGCGCCAGCAGCCCACGTCCGGGACAGAACACTGAAGCTTTCTTT. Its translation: CASSPRPGQNTEAFF.

CDR3 region: CASSLGGQRIYEQYF. The CDR3 DNA reads as TGTGCCAGCAGCTTGGGGGGACAGAGGATCTACGAGCAGTACTTC. V and J are TRBV5-8 and TRBJ2-7; TRBD1 agrees at 7 bases. CDR3 length: 15 residues. Germline CDR1 reads SGHTS; CDR2 reads YDEGEE. V lost 0 bases and J lost 3; bases outside the gene matches: 6.